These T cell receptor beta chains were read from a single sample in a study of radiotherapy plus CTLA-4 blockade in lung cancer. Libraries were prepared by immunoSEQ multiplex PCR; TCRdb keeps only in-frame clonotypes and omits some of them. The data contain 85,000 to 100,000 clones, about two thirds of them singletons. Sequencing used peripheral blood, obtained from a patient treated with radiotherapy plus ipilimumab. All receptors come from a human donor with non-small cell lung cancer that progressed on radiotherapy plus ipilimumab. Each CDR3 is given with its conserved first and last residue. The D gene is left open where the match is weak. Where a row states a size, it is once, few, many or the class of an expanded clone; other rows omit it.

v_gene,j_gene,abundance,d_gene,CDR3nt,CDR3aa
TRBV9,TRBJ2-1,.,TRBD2,TGTGCCAGCAGCGTCCCCCGGGGGGGCTCCTCCTACAATGAGCAGTTCTTC,CASSVPRGGSSYNEQFF
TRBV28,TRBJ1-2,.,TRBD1,TGTGCCAGCGCCTTGACAGGGGCGCTTAACTATGGCTACACCTTC,CASALTGALNYGYTF
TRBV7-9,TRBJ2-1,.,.,TGTGCCAGCAGCCCGGGAAGGGGGAGCTCCTACAATGAGCAGTTCTTC,CASSPGRGSSYNEQFF
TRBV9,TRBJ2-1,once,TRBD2,TGTGCCAGCAGCAGTTTTCCGGCTAGCGGGGGGGACAATGAGCAGTTCTTC,CASSSFPASGGDNEQFF
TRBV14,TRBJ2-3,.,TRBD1,TGTGCCAGCAGACCGACAGGGAGCACAGATACGCAGTATTTT,CASRPTGSTDTQYF
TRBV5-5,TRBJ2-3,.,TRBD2,TGTGCCAGCAGCTTGACTAGCGGGGGCCGGGGAGATACGCAGTATTTT,CASSLTSGGRGDTQYF
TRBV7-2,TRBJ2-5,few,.,TGTGCCAGCAGCTTGGGGGGCGGAGAGACCCAGTACTTC,CASSLGGGETQYF
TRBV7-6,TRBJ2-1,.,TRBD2,TGTGCCAGCAGCCCTAGCGGGAGCCTGTACAATGAGCAGTTCTTC,CASSPSGSLYNEQFF
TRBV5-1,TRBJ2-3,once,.,TGCGCCAGCAGCTTGGATTTGCATAACACAGATACGCAGTATTTT,CASSLDLHNTDTQYF
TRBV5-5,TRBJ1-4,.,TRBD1,TGTGCCAGCAGCTTCCCGGGACAGGGGGATGAAAAACTGTTTTTT,CASSFPGQGDEKLFF
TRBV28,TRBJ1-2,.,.,TGTGCCAGCAGTTTATCAGTTAGCGGCTACACCTTC,CASSLSVSGYTF
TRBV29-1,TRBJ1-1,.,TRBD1,TGCAGCTCCCGGACAGGGGACTTTGAAGCTTTCTTT,CSSRTGDFEAFF
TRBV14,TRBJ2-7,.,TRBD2,TGTGCCAGCAGCCAAGCTTCTAGCGGCTACGAGCAGTACTTC,CASSQASSGYEQYF
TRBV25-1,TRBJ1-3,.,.,TGTGCCAGCAGCCAGGGGACCCACTCTGGAAACACCATATATTTT,CASSQGTHSGNTIYF
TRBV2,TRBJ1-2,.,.,TGTGCCAGCAGTGGTTTGACTAACTATGGCTACACCTTC,CASSGLTNYGYTF
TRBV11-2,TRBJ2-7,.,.,TGTGCCAGCAGGGTAACCGGGACGGGCTACGAGCAGTACTTC,CASRVTGTGYEQYF
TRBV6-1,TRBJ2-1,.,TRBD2,TGTGCCAGCCGCTCGGCGGGAGGGTACAATGAGCAGTTCTTC,CASRSAGGYNEQFF
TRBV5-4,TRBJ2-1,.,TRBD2,TGTGCCAGCAGCTTGGGGGGCGGGAGCTCCTACAATGAGCAGTTCTTC,CASSLGGGSSYNEQFF
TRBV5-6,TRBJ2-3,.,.,TGTGCCAGCAGCTTGGGCCAGGGGAGCGCAGATACGCAGTATTTT,CASSLGQGSADTQYF
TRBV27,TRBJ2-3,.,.,TGTGCCAGCAGTTTACAGGGGCGGGAAGCAGATACGCAGTATTTT,CASSLQGREADTQYF
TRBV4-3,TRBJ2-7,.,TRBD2,TGCGCCAGCAGCCCGGGGGGCGAGCAGTACTTC,CASSPGGEQYF
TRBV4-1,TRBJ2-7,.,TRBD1,TGTGCCAGCAGCCAAGGGGACAGGGGTTACGAGCAGTACTTC,CASSQGDRGYEQYF
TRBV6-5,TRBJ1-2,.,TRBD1,TGTGCCAGCAGACCCCGACAGGGGAGATACTATGGCTACACCTTC,CASRPRQGRYYGYTF
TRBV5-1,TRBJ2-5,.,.,TGCGCCAGCAGCTTGGCCGGGGCAATTGGGGAGACCCAGTACTTC,CASSLAGAIGETQYF
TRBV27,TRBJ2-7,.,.,TGTGCCAGCAGTTTATTCCGCAGGGACGAGCAGTACTTC,CASSLFRRDEQYF
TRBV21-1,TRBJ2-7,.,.,TGTGCCAGCAGCAAAGCGGAAACAGAATCCTACGAGCAGTACTTC,CASSKAETESYEQYF
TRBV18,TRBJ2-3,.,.,TGTGCCAGCTCACCCGAGGGGTCCCCCCCAGATACGCAGTATTTT,CASSPEGSPPDTQYF
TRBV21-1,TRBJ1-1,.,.,TGTGCCAGCAGCAAAGATTGTGCGAACACTGAAGCTTTCTTT,CASSKDCANTEAFF
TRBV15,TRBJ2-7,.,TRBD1,TGTGCCACCAGCCGCTGGGACAGGGCCTACGAGCAGTACTTC,CATSRWDRAYEQYF
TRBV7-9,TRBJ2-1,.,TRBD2,TGTGCCAGCAGCTTAGAAGTGGGGCGGGGGTTGTCCTACAATGAGCAGTTCTTC,CASSLEVGRGLSYNEQFF
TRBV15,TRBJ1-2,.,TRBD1,TGTGCCACCAGCAGAAGCGATCGAACAGGGGAAGGGGGCTACACCTTC,CATSRSDRTGEGGYTF
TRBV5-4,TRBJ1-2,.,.,TGTGCCAGCAGCTTGGACAGCCAGAACTATGGCTACACCTTC,CASSLDSQNYGYTF
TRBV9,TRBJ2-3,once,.,TGTGCCAGCAGCGTAGGCCGGACGGGTACGCAGTATTTT,CASSVGRTGTQYF
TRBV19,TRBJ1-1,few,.,TGTGCCAGTAGTCCCAGGGGAAACACTGAAGCTTTCTTT,CASSPRGNTEAFF
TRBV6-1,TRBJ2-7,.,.,TGTGCCAGCAGTGATCAGGGGGGAAAAAGCTCCTACGAGCAGTACTTC,CASSDQGGKSSYEQYF
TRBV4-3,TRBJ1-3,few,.,TGCGCCAGCAGCCTTATACAGGAGTGGTCTGGAAACACCATATATTTT,CASSLIQEWSGNTIYF
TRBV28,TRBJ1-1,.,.,TGTGCCAGCAGTTTAGCAGCAGTGATGAACACTGAAGCTTTCTTT,CASSLAAVMNTEAFF
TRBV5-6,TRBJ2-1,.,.,TGTGCCAGCAGCTTGTTCGGTCTAGCCGGAGTGGATGAGCAGTTCTTC,CASSLFGLAGVDEQFF
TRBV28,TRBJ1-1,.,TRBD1,TGTGCCAGCAGCACCCAGGGGGAGGGGAACACTGAAGCTTTCTTT,CASSTQGEGNTEAFF
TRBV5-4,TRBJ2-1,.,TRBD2,TGTGCCAGCAGCTCTGCCGGGAGGGTAAATGAGCAGTTCTTC,CASSSAGRVNEQFF
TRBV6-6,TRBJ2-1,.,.,TGTGCCAGCAGTTACGGGGGTTCCTACAATGAGCAGTTCTTC,CASSYGGSYNEQFF
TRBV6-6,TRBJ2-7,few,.,TGTGCCAGCAGTTACCCAGGACCCGTGGGCGAGCAGTACTTC,CASSYPGPVGEQYF
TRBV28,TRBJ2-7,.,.,TGTGCCAGCAGTTTATGGGGGGGCGAGGTGTCCTACGAGCAGTACTTC,CASSLWGGEVSYEQYF
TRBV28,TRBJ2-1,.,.,TGTGCCAGCAGTTTAGACGGGACCCCCAATGAGCAGTTCTTC,CASSLDGTPNEQFF
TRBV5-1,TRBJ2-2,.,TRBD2,TGCGCCAGCAGCGTTGCTAGCGGGGGGAACACCGGGGAGCTGTTTTTT,CASSVASGGNTGELFF
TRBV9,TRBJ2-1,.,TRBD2,TGTGCCAGCAGCGTAACGGGTGGCGGGAGCTACAATGAGCAGTTCTTC,CASSVTGGGSYNEQFF
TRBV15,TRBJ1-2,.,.,TGTGCCACCAGCAGAGGGGGGCTCGAAGCTAACTATGGCTACACCTTC,CATSRGGLEANYGYTF
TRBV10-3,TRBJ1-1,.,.,TGTGCCATCAGGGAGGGACAGAACACTGAAGCTTTCTTT,CAIREGQNTEAFF